This T cell receptor beta chain was identified in a study of human T cells and chemical hapten exposure. Background on the study: Patch tests delivered 0.01% DPC to the upper back and were evaluated at 6 days. Study-wide results and limits: With DPC sensitization, TCRs exceeding 1 in 1000 frequency showed no change.

This clonotype came up many times. Its target is not known. As to time point: pre-sensitization, week 0. Regarding treatment: therapeutic diphenylcyclopropenone sensitization with weekly scalp DPC. TCRdb independently ran MiXCR on the RACE reads; one entry per CDR3 protein. The sample carries 250,000 or so distinct CDR3 sequences, 7.7% recorded once. CDR1 SNHLY and CDR2 FYNNEI come from the germline V gene. V was trimmed by 6 bases and J by 4 bases, leaving 15 bases between them. There are 14 residues in the CDR3. Sequenced here: whole blood, sampled in connection with sensitization to the hapten diphenylcyclopropenone (DPC). The source is a man between 18 and 35 years old with alopecia areata. Some clones in this sample may be carry-over from other donors' samples. The gene calls are TRBV2 and TRBJ1-2; perhaps TRBD1 as D (5 bases). The chain's CDR3 is CASSLIGTVYGYTF. The CDR3 DNA reads TGTGCCAGCAGCCTGATCGGGACGGTCTATGGCTACACCTTC.